In this sample, the clone carrying this T cell receptor (beta chain) turned up once. The record originates from a study of T cell changes during pregnancy in multiple sclerosis. The protocol was immunoSEQ multiplex PCR, while the TCRdb copy is restricted to in-frame clones and leaves out a portion. There are approximately 130,000 clones in the sample; roughly 97% occur only once, and around 0.46% lies in the top ten. Between the trimmed V and J ends, which lost 5 bases and 1 base, there was a span of 8 bases. The CDR3 sequence is 14 residues long. Germline V gives CDR1 SGHTA, CDR2 FQGTGA. Here the sequenced sample was peripheral blood, taken after pregnancy. The source is a female donor with multiple sclerosis, enrolled in a pregnancy study. The rearrangement joins TRBV7-3 to TRBJ2-2; D gene ambiguous. CDR3 amino acids: CASSPNKNTGELFF. In DNA form, the CDR3 reads TGTGCCAGCAGCCCGAACAAGAACACCGGGGAGCTGTTTTTT.